Each of the 26 T cell receptor beta chains below was sequenced from the same sample in a study of STAT3 mutations in large granular lymphocyte leukemia. Study-level points and caveats: Every T-cell large granular lymphocyte leukemia patient had at least one immunodominant TCR beta clonotype.

This table comes from immunoSEQ multiplex PCR, and its TCRdb copy is limited to in-frame clones, with some not included. This sample carries around 4,600 clones, approximately 54% of them seen once, and the ten largest clones take about 80%. The antigens for these receptors are not known. The sequencing sample was made of peripheral blood mononuclear cells. The receptors derive from a man in his sixties with T-cell large granular lymphocyte leukemia. Some clones in this sample may be carry-over from other donors' samples.

The chain combines TRBV18 with TRBJ1-1; D is unresolved. CDR3 length equals 13 residues. Trimming removed 0 bases at V and 1 base at J, with 3 bases between. Germline CDR1 is KGHSH and CDR2 is LQKENI. CDR3 protein: CASSPPTNTEAFF. CDR3 in DNA: TGTGCCAGCTCACCACCGACGAACACTGAAGCTTTCTTT.

The chain combines TRBV30 with TRBJ1-5, with D hard to call. There are 13 residues in the CDR3. CDR1 and CDR2 from the germline V gene are GTSNPN and SVGIG (reference sequence). The germline V and J ends were trimmed by 4 bases and 0 bases, with 7 bases remaining between them. CDR3 DNA: TGTGCCTGGACCTTGGATAGCAATCAGCCCCAGCATTTT. Encoded protein: CAWTLDSNQPQHF.

This clone was seen a handful of times. The CDR3 sequence is CASRQNSFSYEQYF. CDR3 bases: TGCGCCAGCAGACAGAACAGTTTCTCCTACGAGCAGTACTTC. The V and J genes are TRBV5-1 and TRBJ2-7; no firm D call. CDR1 and CDR2 (germline): SGHRS, YFSETQ. V lost 5 bases and J 0 bases, leaving 12 bases between the germline ends. CDR3 length: 14 residues.

The rearrangement joins TRBV5-1 to TRBJ1-2, with 10 bases aligning to TRBD1. This CDR3 has 13 residues. The germline V gene has CDR1 SGHRS and CDR2 YFSETQ. V gave up 7 bases and J gave up 5 bases; unmatched junction bases: 5. This CDR3 is CASGPGQGYGYTF. The CDR3 nucleotides read TGCGCCAGCGGACCGGGACAGGGGTATGGCTACACCTTC.

This clone was observed a handful of times. This chain joins TRBV5-6 and TRBJ2-7; 9 bases are a match to TRBD1. V trimming: 10 bases; J trimming: 6 bases; junction bases outside the gene matches: 17. CDR1 and CDR2 from the germline V gene are SGHDT and YYEEEE. CDR3 length: 15 amino acids. The CDR3: CASIVVGQGLGEQYF. The CDR3 DNA sequence: TGTGCCTCAATAGTAGTGGGACAGGGCCTTGGCGAGCAGTACTTC.

The V call is TRBV30, the J call TRBJ1-5; 7 bases are shared with TRBD1. V shed 3 bases, J shed 7 bases, and the junction held 9 bases outside the gene matches. This CDR3 spans 14 amino acids. Germline CDR1 reads GTSNPN; CDR2 reads SVGIG (reference sequence). The chain's CDR3 is CAWSPRGGAQPQHF. The CDR3 nucleotides are TGTGCCTGGAGCCCTCGAGGGGGCGCGCAGCCCCAGCATTTT.

The chain uses TRBV5-4 and TRBJ2-5; no definite D call. The germline V and J ends were trimmed by 3 bases and 5 bases, with 11 bases remaining between them. The CDR3 has 13 residues. Germline assignment: CDR1 SGHNT and CDR2 YYREEE (reference sequence). CDR3 sequence reads: CASSSQNIETQYF. As DNA, the CDR3 is TGTGCCAGCAGCTCCCAAAATATCGAGACCCAGTACTTC. The whole variable domain, filled in from reference TRBV5-4 and TRBJ2-5, reads ETGVTQSPTHLIKTRGQQVTLRCSSQSGHNTVSWYQQALGQGPQFIFQYYREEENGRGNFPPRFSGLQFPNYSSELNVNALELDDSALYLCASSSQNIETQYFGPGTRLLVL.

This clone has a handful of counts. The J gene is TRBJ2-5, the V gene TRBV7-9; D not certain. Germline V lookup: CDR1 SEHNR, CDR2 FQNEAQ (reference sequence). The CDR3 is 10 amino acids. The V end lost 6 bases, the J end lost 5 bases, and 4 bases lay between the germline ends. DNA of the CDR3: TGTGCCAGCAGTGGGGAGACCCAGTACTTC. Encoded protein: CASSGETQYF.

This clone was seen more than once but under ten times. This sequence joins TRBV2 and TRBJ1-5; D might be TRBD1 (5 bases). The V gene's germline CDR1 is SNHLY and CDR2 FYNNEI. CDR3 size: 13 residues. Trimming removed 11 bases from V and 0 bases from J, with 11 bases in between. The CDR3 region is CAWQGNSNQPQHF. DNA of the CDR3: TGTGCCTGGCAGGGTAATAGCAATCAGCCCCAGCATTTT.

The rearrangement links TRBV20-1 to TRBJ1-1; the match to TRBD1 covers 8 bases. Germline trimming cut 5 bases from V and 4 bases from J; bases unmatched to any gene: 0. Germline CDR1 DFQATT, CDR2 SNEGSKA (reference sequence). The CDR3 is made up of 11 amino acids. This CDR3 is CSADRGTEAFF. The CDR3, as DNA: TGCAGTGCTGACAGGGGCACTGAAGCTTTCTTT.

CDR3 nucleotide sequence: TGTGCCAGCTCGTCGGTTTACGAGCAGTACGTC. Translating gives CASSSVYEQYV. The V gene is TRBV14, the J gene TRBJ2-7; unclear D gene. This CDR3 contains 11 residues. From germline, CDR1 is SGHDN and CDR2 FVKESK. Trimming removed 8 bases at V and 4 bases at J, with 9 bases between.

The J gene is TRBJ2-7, the V gene TRBV27, with 14 positions matching TRBD2. The CDR3 loop spans 15 amino acids. Germline V lookup: CDR1 MNHEY, CDR2 SMNVEV (reference sequence). Trimming removed 7 bases from V and 5 bases from J; junction bases left unmatched: 7. The CDR3 loop is CASTGTSGGEDEQYF. CDR3 coding DNA: TGTGCCAGCACGGGGACTAGCGGGGGTGAGGACGAGCAGTACTTC.

This clone has a handful of counts. The chain recombines TRBV7-9 with TRBJ2-1, with 7 bases identical to TRBD2. Germline V gene data show CDR1 as SEHNR and CDR2 as FQNEAQ (reference sequence). This CDR3 has 13 amino acids. Trimming cost V 5 bases and J 15 bases; bases outside gene matches: 13. CDR3 nucleotides: TGTGCCAGCAGCCCTCCCCTGGGACTATACCCGTTCTTC. Protein sequence: CASSPPLGLYPFF.

This chain connects TRBV5-6 to TRBJ2-5, with D hard to call. The V and J ends lost 5 bases and 1 base respectively, with 6 bases between them. CDR3 length: 12 residues. Germline assignment: CDR1 SGHDT and CDR2 YYEEEE. Written as DNA, the CDR3 is TGTGCCAGCAGTTGGTTCCAAGAGACCCAGTACTTC. Protein: CASSWFQETQYF.

This chain uses TRBV18 with TRBJ1-3; 9 nucleotides align to TRBD1. Per germline, CDR1 KGHSH and CDR2 LQKENI. Trimming took 4 bases from V and 0 from J; bases not matched to a gene: 4. There are 16 residues in the CDR3. The CDR3 is CASSLGQGSSGNTIYF. The CDR3 DNA follows: TGTGCCAGCTCACTAGGACAGGGGAGCTCTGGAAACACCATATATTTT.

The chain combines TRBV4-3 with TRBJ1-2; D is undetermined. In germline, CDR1 is LGHNA, CDR2 YSLEER. Between the trimmed V and J ends, which lost 0 bases and 4 bases, there was a span of 9 bases. The CDR3 is 14 residues long. DNA of the CDR3: TGCGCCAGCAGCCAAGATGACGGTGGCTATGGCTACACCTTC. It specifies CASSQDDGGYGYTF.

Regarding this clone: A read error may account for a junction end that differs from germline. This chain uses TRBV29-1 with TRBJ2-7; D is ambiguous. Germline values: CDR1 SQVTM, CDR2 ANQGSEA. There are 11 residues in the CDR3. The CDR3 loop reads CSGEDAAEQYF. In DNA form, the CDR3 reads TGCAGCGGTGAAGATGCGGCCGAGCAGTACTTC.

The genes are TRBV7-8 and TRBJ2-7, with unresolved D. The CDR3 spans 12 residues. Trimming took 1 base from V and 7 from J, leaving 8 bases between them. CDR1 is SGHVS and CDR2 is FQNEAQ in the germline V gene. In nucleotides, the CDR3 is TGTGCCAGCAGCTTAGACGGACGGGAGCAGTACGTC. This translates into CASSLDGREQYV.

This clone was seen only a few times. This rearrangement joins TRBV27 to TRBJ2-7; TRBD1 agrees at 7 bases. The germline gives CDR1 MNHEY, CDR2 SMNVEV (reference sequence). V shed 2 bases, J shed 1 base, and the junction held 5 bases outside the gene matches. The length of the CDR3 is 15 residues. The CDR3 is CASSLNRGPSYEQYV. For the CDR3, the DNA is TGTGCCAGCAGTTTAAACAGGGGCCCTTCCTACGAGCAGTACGTC.

The V call is TRBV5-4, the J call TRBJ2-2; perhaps TRBD1 as D (6 bases). The CDR3 has 16 amino acids. Germline values: CDR1 SGHNT, CDR2 YYREEE (reference sequence). V was pared by 4 bases and J by 7 bases, with 20 bases between. Here the CDR3 DNA reads TGTGCCAGCAGCCTGCGCGTGGGGCAGGGGTACGGGGAGCTGTTTTTT. Translated, it gives CASSLRVGQGYGELFF.

This clone was seen a few times. This chain joins TRBV5-1 and TRBJ1-2; no firm D call. Germline assignment: CDR1 SGHRS and CDR2 YFSETQ. Trimming shortened V by 4 bases and J by 6 bases, and 19 bases separated the two germline ends. The CDR3 totals 15 residues. The CDR3 reads CASSQTVSRTDGYTF. The CDR3 bases are TGCGCCAGCAGCCAAACAGTATCCAGGACGGATGGCTACACCTTC.

The chain carries TRBV6-5 and TRBJ1-6; 7 bases agree with TRBD1. The CDR3 covers 13 residues. CDR1 and CDR2 (germline): MNHEY, SVGAGI. J lost 7 bases, V lost 7 bases, and 4 bases had no gene match. The CDR3 DNA sequence: TGTGCCAGCACCGGACAGGTCAATTCACCCCTCCACTTT. This sequence encodes CASTGQVNSPLHF.

CDR3 DNA: TGTGCCAGCAGCTTAGGAAGAACAGATACGCAGTATTTT. Protein product: CASSLGRTDTQYF. The V call is TRBV7-9, the J call TRBJ2-3; D ambiguous. The CDR3 sequence is 13 residues long. V was shortened by 1 base and J by 3 bases, with 5 bases between the two germline ends. From germline, CDR1 is SEHNR and CDR2 FQNEAQ (reference sequence).

This clone appeared once. The V and J genes are TRBV30 and TRBJ1-1, with D uncertain. Germline-derived CDR1 and CDR2 are GTSNPN and SVGIG (reference sequence). The V end was cut by 0 bases, the J end by 6 bases, with 8 bases between. The CDR3 is 12 amino acids. CDR3 amino acids: CAWSVAGPEAFF. The DNA of the CDR3 is TGTGCCTGGAGTGTGGCGGGTCCTGAAGCTTTCTTT.

The chain has TRBV5-1 and TRBJ1-3; TRBD1 matches 10 bases. V was pared by 4 bases and J by 1 base, with 2 bases of the junction left unmatched. The CDR3 spans 15 residues. Germline lookup yields CDR1 SGHRS and CDR2 YFSETQ. As DNA, the CDR3 is TGCGCCAGCAGCCGGGGACAGGGGTCTGGAAACACCATATATTTT. Translated, it gives CASSRGQGSGNTIYF.

This clone was picked up one time. CDR3 sequence: CASRDGMGTDTQYF. In DNA, the CDR3 is TGCGCCAGCAGAGACGGGATGGGCACAGATACGCAGTATTTT. V usage is TRBV5-1 and J usage is TRBJ2-3; a weak D match, TRBD2 (5 bases). The germline V gene has CDR1 SGHRS and CDR2 YFSETQ. The germline V and J ends were trimmed by 5 bases and 1 base, with 11 bases remaining between them. CDR3 length: 14 residues.